The next 8 T cell receptor beta chains were all read from a single sample in a study of regulatory T cells in long-lasting Graves disease. Both iRepertoire HTBI primers and Arm-PCR of CDR3 regions were used to build the TCR beta libraries. TCRdb re-called the multiplex PCR reads with MiXCR, one entry per CDR3 protein. The sample carries 370,000 or so distinct CDR3 sequences, around 15% recorded once. Regarding time point: newly diagnosed GD, antithyroid drugs for less than 3 months. TCR sequences were obtained from RNA taken from PBMCs. The same data also contributed to another study, on T cells in Graves' hyperthyroidism and ophthalmopathy.

The sample here was peripheral blood mononuclear cells (PBMCs), taken at new diagnosis, from a patient treated with antithyroid drugs. The origin of the receptors is a woman aged 18-29 years with Graves disease.

In this sample, this clonotype turned up many times. The chain uses TRBV20-1 and TRBJ2-3, with 8 bases fitting TRBD2. CDR3 length equals 15 residues. Trimming at V came to 6 bases and at J to 3 bases, leaving 11 bases not matched to a gene. Per germline, CDR1 DFQATT and CDR2 SNEGSKA (reference sequence). The CDR3 bases are TGCAGTGCCCTTGCCGGGCGGGGGGTGACAGATACGCAGTATTTT. Translating gives CSALAGRGVTDTQYF.

This clonotype was detected ten times or more. This chain connects TRBV7-3 to TRBJ2-1; TRBD2 agrees at 11 bases. The junction had 4 bases not matched to a gene; V was cut back by 5 bases and J by 4 bases. The CDR3 totals 15 residues. Germline assignment: CDR1 SGHTA and CDR2 FQGTGA. CDR3 sequence (DNA): TGTGCCAGCAGCAAGACTAGCGGGGAATACAATGAGCAGTTCTTC. Its translation: CASSKTSGEYNEQFF. The full variable domain, completed using reference TRBV7-3 and TRBJ2-1, is GAGVSQTPSNKVTEKGKYVELRCDPISGHTALYWYRQSLGQGPEFLIYFQGTGAADDSGLPNDRFFAVRPEGSVSTLKIQRTERGDSAVYLCASSKTSGEYNEQFFGPGTRLTVL.

The CDR3 region is CASSILPGQADTQYF. The CDR3, as DNA: TGTGCCAGCAGCATACTCCCGGGACAGGCAGATACGCAGTATTTT. This chain links TRBV5-4 with TRBJ2-3, with 8 bases aligning to TRBD1. CDR3 size: 15 residues. The trim removed 4 bases at V and 4 bases at J, leaving 8 bases unmatched. CDR1 is SGHNT and CDR2 is YYREEE in the germline V gene (reference sequence).

The chain carries TRBV9 and TRBJ1-6; tentative D call: TRBD1 (6 bases). Germline V gene sequence: CDR1 SGDLS, CDR2 YYNGEE. There are 14 residues in the CDR3. Trimming removed 4 bases from V and 7 bases from J, with 12 bases in between. In DNA form, the CDR3 reads TGTGCCAGCAGCTACCTAGACAGGAATTCACCCCTCCACTTT. Translated, it gives CASSYLDRNSPLHF.

This clonotype came up a few times. This chain joins TRBV20-1 and TRBJ2-7; 7 bases line up with TRBD2. Germline assignment: CDR1 DFQATT and CDR2 SNEGSKA (reference sequence). The V segment lost 0 bases and the J segment 0 bases; nucleotides outside the gene matches: 5. The CDR3 is 15 amino acids. Here the CDR3 DNA reads TGCAGTGCTAGAGATGTAGCGGGTTACTCCTACGAGCAGTACTTC. As protein: CSARDVAGYSYEQYF.

The chain couples TRBV7-2 to TRBJ2-4; 7 bases align to TRBD1. This CDR3 comprises 14 residues. Trimming took 1 base from V and 9 from J; bases not matched to a gene: 6. Germline loops: CDR1 SGHTA, CDR2 FQGNSA. CDR3 residues: CASSLDQGVTIQYF. The CDR3, as DNA: TGTGCCAGCAGCTTAGACCAGGGGGTTACCATTCAGTACTTC.

This clonotype was detected many times. V and J are TRBV20-1 and TRBJ2-1; D perhaps matches TRBD1 (5 bases). The CDR3 has 12 residues. Trimming left V 3 bases short and J 5 bases short, with 8 bases between. Germline assignment: CDR1 DFQATT and CDR2 SNEGSKA (reference sequence). CDR3 nucleotides: TGCAGTGCTAGCAGGGAAGACAATGAGCAGTTCTTC. Translating gives CSASREDNEQFF.

This clonotype appeared a few times. Possible read error: a much larger clone is one base away. The V and J genes are TRBV11-2 and TRBJ2-7; D is possibly TRBD2 (7 bases). CDR3 size: 15 residues. Germline assignment: CDR1 SGHAT and CDR2 FQNNGV. CDR3 loop: CASTLEGGGSYEQHF. CDR3 sequence (DNA): TGTGCCAGCACCCTAGAGGGGGGGGGGTCCTACGAGCAGCACTTC.